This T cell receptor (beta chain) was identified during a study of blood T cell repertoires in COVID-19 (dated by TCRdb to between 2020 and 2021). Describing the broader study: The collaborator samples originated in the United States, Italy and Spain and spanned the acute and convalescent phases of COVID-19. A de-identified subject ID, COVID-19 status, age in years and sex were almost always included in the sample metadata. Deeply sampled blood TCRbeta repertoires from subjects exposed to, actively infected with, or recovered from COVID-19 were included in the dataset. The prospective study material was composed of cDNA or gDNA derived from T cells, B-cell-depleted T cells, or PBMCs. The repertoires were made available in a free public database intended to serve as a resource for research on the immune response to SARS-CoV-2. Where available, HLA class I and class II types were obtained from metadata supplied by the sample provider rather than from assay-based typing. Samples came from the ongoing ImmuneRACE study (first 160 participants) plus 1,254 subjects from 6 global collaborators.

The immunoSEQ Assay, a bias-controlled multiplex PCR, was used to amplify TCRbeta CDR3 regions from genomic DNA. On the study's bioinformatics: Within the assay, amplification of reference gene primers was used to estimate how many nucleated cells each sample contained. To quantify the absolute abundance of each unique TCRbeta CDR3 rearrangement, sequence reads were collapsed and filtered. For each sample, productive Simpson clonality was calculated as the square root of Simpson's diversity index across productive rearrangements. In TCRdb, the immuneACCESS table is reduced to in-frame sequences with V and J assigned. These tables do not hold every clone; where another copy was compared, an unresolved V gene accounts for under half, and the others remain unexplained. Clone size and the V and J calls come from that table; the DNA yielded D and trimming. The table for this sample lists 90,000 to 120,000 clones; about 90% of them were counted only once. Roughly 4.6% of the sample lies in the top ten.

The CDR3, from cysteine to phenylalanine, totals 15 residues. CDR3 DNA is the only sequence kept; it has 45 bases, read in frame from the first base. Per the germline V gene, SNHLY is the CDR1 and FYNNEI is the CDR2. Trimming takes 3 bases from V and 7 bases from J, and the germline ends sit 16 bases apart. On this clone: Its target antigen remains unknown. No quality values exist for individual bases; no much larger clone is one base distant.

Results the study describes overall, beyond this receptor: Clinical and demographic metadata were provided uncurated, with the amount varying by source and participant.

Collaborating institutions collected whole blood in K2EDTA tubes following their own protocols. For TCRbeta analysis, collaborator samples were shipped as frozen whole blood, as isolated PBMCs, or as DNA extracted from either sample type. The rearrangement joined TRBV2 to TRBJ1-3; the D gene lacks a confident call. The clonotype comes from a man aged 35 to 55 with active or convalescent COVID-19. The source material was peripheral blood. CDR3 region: CASSESPGRWNTIYF. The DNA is TGTGCCAGCAGTGAGTCCCCCGGGAGGTGGAACACCATATATTTT.